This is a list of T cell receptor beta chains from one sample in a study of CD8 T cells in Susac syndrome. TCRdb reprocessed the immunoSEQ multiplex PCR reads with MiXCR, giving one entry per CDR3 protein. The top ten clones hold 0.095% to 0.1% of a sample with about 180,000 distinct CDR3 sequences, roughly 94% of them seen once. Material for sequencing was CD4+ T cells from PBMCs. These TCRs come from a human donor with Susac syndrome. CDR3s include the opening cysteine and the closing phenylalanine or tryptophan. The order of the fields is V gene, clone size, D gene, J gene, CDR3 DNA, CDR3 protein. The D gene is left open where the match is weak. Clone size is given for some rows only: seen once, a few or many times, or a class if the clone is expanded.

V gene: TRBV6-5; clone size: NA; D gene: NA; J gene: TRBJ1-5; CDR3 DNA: TGTGCCAGCAGCCGCGACATGTTGAATCAGCCCCAGCATTTT; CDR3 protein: CASSRDMLNQPQHF
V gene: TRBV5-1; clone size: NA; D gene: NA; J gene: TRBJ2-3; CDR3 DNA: TGCGCCAGCAGCTTGGCACTTATACGGGGGGCCACAGATACGCAGTATTTT; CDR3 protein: CASSLALIRGATDTQYF
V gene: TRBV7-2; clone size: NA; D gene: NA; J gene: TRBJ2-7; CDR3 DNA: TGTGCCAGCAGCTGGCCGGGATCGGCATCCTACGAGCAGTACTTC; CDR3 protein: CASSWPGSASYEQYF
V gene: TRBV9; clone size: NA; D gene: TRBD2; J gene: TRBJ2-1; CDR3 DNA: TGTGCCAGCAGCGTAGACGGGACTAGCGGGGCTATAGAGCAGTTCTTC; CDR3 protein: CASSVDGTSGAIEQFF
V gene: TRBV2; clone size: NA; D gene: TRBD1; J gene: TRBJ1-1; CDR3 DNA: TGTGCCAGCAGGCAGGGGGCAGCTGAAGCTTTCTTT; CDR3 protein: CASRQGAAEAFF
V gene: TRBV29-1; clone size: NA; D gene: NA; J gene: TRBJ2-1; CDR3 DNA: TGCAGCGTTGAAGAGCGGGACTCCTCCTACAATGAGCAGTTCTTC; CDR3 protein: CSVEERDSSYNEQFF
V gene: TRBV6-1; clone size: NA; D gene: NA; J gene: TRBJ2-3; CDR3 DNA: TGTGCCAGCAGTCGGAGGGCCGATGATACGCAGTATTTT; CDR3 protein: CASSRRADDTQYF
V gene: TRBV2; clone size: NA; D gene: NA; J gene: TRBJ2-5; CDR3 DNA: TGTGCCAGCAGTTCCCTTTTTCTAGAAAGACAAGAGACCCAGTACTTC; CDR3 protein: CASSSLFLERQETQYF
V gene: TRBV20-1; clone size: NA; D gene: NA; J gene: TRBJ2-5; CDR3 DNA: TGCAGTGCTGATACAGGGTCGGGGGAGACCCAGTACTTC; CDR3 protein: CSADTGSGETQYF
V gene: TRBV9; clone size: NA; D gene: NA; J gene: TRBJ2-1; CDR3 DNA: TGTGCCAGCAGCCTAGGGAGGGGGCCCTACAATGAGCAGTTCTTC; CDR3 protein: CASSLGRGPYNEQFF
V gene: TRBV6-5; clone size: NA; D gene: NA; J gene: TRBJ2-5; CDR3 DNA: TGTGCCAGCAGTTACACGGGGACCCCTCTGTCCCAGTACTTC; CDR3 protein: CASSYTGTPLSQYF
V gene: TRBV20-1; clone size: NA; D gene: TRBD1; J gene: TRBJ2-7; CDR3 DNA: TGCAGTGCCACGGACAGGGTCTCCTACGAGCAGTACTTC; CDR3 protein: CSATDRVSYEQYF
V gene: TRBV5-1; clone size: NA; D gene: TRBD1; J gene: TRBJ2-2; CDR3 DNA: TGCGCCAGCAGCCGTGTCGGAAGGGGGCAACCCCTGAACACCGGGGAGCTGTTTTTT; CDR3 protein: CASSRVGRGQPLNTGELFF
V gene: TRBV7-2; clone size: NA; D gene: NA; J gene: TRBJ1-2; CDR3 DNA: TGTGCCAGCAGCTCTAGGACGGGAGACTATGGCTACACCTTC; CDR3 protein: CASSSRTGDYGYTF
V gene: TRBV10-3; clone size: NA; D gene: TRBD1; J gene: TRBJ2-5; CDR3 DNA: TGTGCCATCAGGGAAACAGGGGGAATCGAGACCCAGTACTTC; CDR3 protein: CAIRETGGIETQYF
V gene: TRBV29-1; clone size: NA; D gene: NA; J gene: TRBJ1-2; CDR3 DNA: TGCAGCGTTAGAGCTAACTATGGCTACACCTTC; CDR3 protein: CSVRANYGYTF
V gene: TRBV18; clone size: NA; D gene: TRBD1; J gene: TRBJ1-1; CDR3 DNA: TGTGCCAGCTTAAGGACAGGGGAGAACACTGAAGCTTTCTTT; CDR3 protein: CASLRTGENTEAFF
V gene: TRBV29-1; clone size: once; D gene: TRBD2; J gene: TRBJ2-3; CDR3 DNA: TGCAGCGTTGCCGGCGGGAGCCACACAGATACGCAGTATTTT; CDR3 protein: CSVAGGSHTDTQYF
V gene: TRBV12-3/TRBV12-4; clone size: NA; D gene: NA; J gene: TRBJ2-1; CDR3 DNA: TGTGCCAGCACCACAGGGACTGGTCCTTACAATGAGCAGTTCTTC; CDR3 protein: CASTTGTGPYNEQFF
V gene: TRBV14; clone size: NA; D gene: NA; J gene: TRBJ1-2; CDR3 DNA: TGTGCCAGCAGCCTGAACAGGGATGTCGGCTACACCTTC; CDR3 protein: CASSLNRDVGYTF
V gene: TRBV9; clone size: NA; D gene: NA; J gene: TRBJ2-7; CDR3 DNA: TGTGCCAGCAGCGTAGGGGGGTGGTCAGACTACGAGCAGTACTTC; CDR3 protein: CASSVGGWSDYEQYF
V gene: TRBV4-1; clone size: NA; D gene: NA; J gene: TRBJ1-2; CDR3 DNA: TGCGCCAGCAGCCAAGCCCCCTTGTGGGTGGAGGTCGGGGGCTACACCTTC; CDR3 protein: CASSQAPLWVEVGGYTF
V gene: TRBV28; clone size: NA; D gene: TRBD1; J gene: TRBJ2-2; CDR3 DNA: TGTGCCAGCATTCCCGGACAGGGGAGTCCCGGGGAGCTGTTTTTT; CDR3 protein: CASIPGQGSPGELFF
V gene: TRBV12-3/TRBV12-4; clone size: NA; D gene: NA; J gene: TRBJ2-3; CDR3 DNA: TGTGCCAGCAGTTTAAGACAGTTCACAGATACGCAGTATTTT; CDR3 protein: CASSLRQFTDTQYF
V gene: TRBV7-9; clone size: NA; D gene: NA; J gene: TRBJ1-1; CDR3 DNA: TGTGCCAGCATCGGAGGGGGAGGCCTGGAGAACACTGAAGCTTTCTTT; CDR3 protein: CASIGGGGLENTEAFF
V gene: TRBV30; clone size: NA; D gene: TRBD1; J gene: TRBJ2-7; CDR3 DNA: TGTGCCATGGGGACAGTAATCTCCTACGAGCAGTACTTC; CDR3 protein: CAMGTVISYEQYF
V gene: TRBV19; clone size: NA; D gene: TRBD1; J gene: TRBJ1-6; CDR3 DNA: TGTGCCAGTACCGCCAGGGGGGGGGATTCACCCCTCCACTTT; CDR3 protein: CASTARGGDSPLHF
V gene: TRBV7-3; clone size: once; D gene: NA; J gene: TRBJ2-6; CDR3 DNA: TGTGCCAGCAGCTTAGGCGCCTCTGGGGCCAACGTCCTGACTTTC; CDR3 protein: CASSLGASGANVLTF
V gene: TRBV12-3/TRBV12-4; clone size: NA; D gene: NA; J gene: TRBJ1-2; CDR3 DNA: TGTGCCAGCACCCTAGGGTGGACGGACTATGGCTACACCTTC; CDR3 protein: CASTLGWTDYGYTF
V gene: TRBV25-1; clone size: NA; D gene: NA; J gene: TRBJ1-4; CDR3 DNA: TGTGCCAGCAGTGACTCACCGGGGGTCGGAAAACTGTTTTTT; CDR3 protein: CASSDSPGVGKLFF
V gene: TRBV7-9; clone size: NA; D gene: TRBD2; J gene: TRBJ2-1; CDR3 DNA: TGTGCCAGCAGCGAAACACTAGCGGGAGGCCCAGAGCAGTTCTTC; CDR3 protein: CASSETLAGGPEQFF
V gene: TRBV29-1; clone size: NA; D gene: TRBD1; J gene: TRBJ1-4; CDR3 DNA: TGCAGCGGTACCGGGACAGGGGATGAAAAACTGTTTTTT; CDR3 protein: CSGTGTGDEKLFF
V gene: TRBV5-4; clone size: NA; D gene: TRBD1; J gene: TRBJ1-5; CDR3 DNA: TGTGCCAGCAGTGGGGGACAGGGCGAGCCCCAGCATTTT; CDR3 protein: CASSGGQGEPQHF
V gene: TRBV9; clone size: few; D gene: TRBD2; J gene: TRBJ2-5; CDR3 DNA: TGTGCCAGCAGCGCGACTAGCGGGAGTGAGACCCAGTACTTC; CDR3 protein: CASSATSGSETQYF
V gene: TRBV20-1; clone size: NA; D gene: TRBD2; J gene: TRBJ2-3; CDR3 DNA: TGCAGTGCCCCCGTAGCGGGGGGCAGGGATACGCAGTATTTT; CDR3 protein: CSAPVAGGRDTQYF
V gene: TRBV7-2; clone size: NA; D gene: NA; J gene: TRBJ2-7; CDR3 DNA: TGTGCCAGCAGCTTACAGGACGGGAGCTCCTACGAGCAGTACTTC; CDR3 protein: CASSLQDGSSYEQYF
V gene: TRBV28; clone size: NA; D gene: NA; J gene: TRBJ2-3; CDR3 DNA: TGTGCCACGAACGAGGGGGACACAGATACGCAGTATTTT; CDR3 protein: CATNEGDTDTQYF
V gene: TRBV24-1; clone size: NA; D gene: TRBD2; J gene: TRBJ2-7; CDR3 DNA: TGTGCCACCCCTCCGCTAGCGGTCAACTACGAGCAGTACTTC; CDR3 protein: CATPPLAVNYEQYF
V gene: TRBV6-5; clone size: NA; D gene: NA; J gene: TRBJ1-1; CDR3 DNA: TGTGCCAGCCTCACCTCTAGGGACACTGAAGCTTTCTTT; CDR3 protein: CASLTSRDTEAFF
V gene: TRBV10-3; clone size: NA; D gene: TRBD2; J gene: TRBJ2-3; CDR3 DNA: TGTGCCATCAGCCAACTAGCGGGAGGGACAGATACGCAGTATTTT; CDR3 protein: CAISQLAGGTDTQYF
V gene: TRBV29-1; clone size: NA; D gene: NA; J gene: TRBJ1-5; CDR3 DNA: TGCAGCGTGGCACAGGGAAACAATCAGCCCCAGCATTTT; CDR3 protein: CSVAQGNNQPQHF
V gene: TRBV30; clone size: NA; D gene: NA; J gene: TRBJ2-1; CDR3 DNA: TGTGCCTGTTCAAGAGTTTTCTCCTACAATGAGCAGTTCTTC; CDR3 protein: CACSRVFSYNEQFF
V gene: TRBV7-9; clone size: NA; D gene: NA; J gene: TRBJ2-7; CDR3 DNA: TGTGCCAGCAGCCTAACCCCAGACACCTACGAGCAGTACTTC; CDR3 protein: CASSLTPDTYEQYF
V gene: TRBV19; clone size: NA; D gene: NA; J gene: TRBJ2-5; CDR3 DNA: TGTGCCAGTAGTAAGGACGTGTTAGAGACCCAGTACTTC; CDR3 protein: CASSKDVLETQYF
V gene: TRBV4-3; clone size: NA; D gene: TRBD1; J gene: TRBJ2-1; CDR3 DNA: TGCGCCAGCAGCCAAGACAGGACAGGGGGCTACAATGAGCAGTTCTTC; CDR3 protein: CASSQDRTGGYNEQFF
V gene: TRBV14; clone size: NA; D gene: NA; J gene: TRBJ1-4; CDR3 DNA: TGTGCCAGCAGCTACGGGGGCACTAATGAAAAACTGTTTTTT; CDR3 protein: CASSYGGTNEKLFF